This T cell receptor (beta chain) was captured by sequencing in a study of cytomegalovirus exposure and HLA in healthy donors. Study background: Findings of an earlier analysis included roughly 110 million unique TCR beta sequences from 190 million or so T cells.

CDR3 length: 15 residues. Germline V lookup: CDR1 SGHNT, CDR2 YYREEE (reference sequence). The V gene end was trimmed by 3 bases and the J gene end by 3 bases; junction bases not matched to a gene: 4. Amplification used 60 Vbeta primers and 13 Jbeta primers. Using immunoSEQ multiplex PCR, the repertoire was profiled, and TCRdb retains in-frame clones only, with some absent. The table shows about 160,000 clones, with 80% to 90% occurring only once. As to this clone: Antigen specificity is unknown.

Findings and limits, study-wide: One variant, a missense change in DCLRE1C, was linked in a later analysis to TCR beta V- and J-gene trimming. Reportedly, diagnosis of cytomegalovirus status by the classifier showed high specificity and sensitivity.

The genes are TRBV5-4 and TRBJ1-1; 11 bases are shared with TRBD1. The source material was PBMCs. This TCR was recovered from a man aged 50-59 years in good health and CMV-seropositive. The CDR3 spells CASSSRTGGYTEAFF. The CDR3 DNA reads as TGTGCCAGCAGCTCCCGGACAGGGGGCTACACTGAAGCTTTCTTT. The full variable domain, completed using reference TRBV5-4 and TRBJ1-1, is ETGVTQSPTHLIKTRGQQVTLRCSSQSGHNTVSWYQQALGQGPQFIFQYYREEENGRGNFPPRFSGLQFPNYSSELNVNALELDDSALYLCASSSRTGGYTEAFFGQGTRLTVV.